What follows describes a single TCR beta chain. The data originate from a study of blood T cell repertoires in COVID-19. Study details: Sources were T cells, B-cell-depleted T cells, or PBMCs; the material itself was cDNA or gDNA.

Deletions cut 5 bases from V and 1 base from J, with 8 bases between. Germline CDR1 is SGHTA and CDR2 is FQGNSA. The CDR3 runs to 13 residues. Original analysis: Using reference gene primer amplification, nucleated cell counts were estimated. Some clones are missing from TCRdb's copy, which holds only in-frame ones; the method was immunoSEQ multiplex PCR. Clonal size and the V and J genes are those of that table, whereas D and trimming came from the DNA. The sample yields about 86,000 clones, approximately 88% seen once. The chain combines TRBV7-2 with TRBJ2-5, with D possibly being TRBD2 (5 bases). Sequenced sample: peripheral blood. The receptor was isolated from a woman older than 75 with active or convalescent COVID-19. Here the CDR3 DNA reads TGTGCCAGCAGCCGCCGGGGCCAAGAGACCCAGTACTTC. Amino acids: CASSRRGQETQYF.